A single sample gave rise to the 9 T cell receptor beta chains below, sequenced in a study of T cells expressing NK-cell markers. TCRdb reprocessed the 5' RACE reads, with one entry per CDR3 protein and no DNA. This table holds around 380,000 distinct CDR3 sequences. The specimen sequenced was blood T cells: a sorted CD56 or NKG2C T cell subset, CD4+ or CD8+ T cells, or bulk PBMC T cells (not recorded which). These receptors were obtained from a woman aged 45-59 years in good health.

The J gene is TRBJ2-7, the V gene TRBV7-2; as DNA is missing, the TRBD2 call by TCRdb cannot be tested. Germline V gives CDR1 SGHTA, CDR2 FQGNSA. The CDR3 is made up of 14 amino acids. The CDR3 reads CASSRDSSSYEQYF.

The V call is TRBV25-1, the J call TRBJ1-6; TCRdb lists TRBD1, though no DNA is available to test this call. CDR3 size: 13 residues. Germline lookup yields CDR1 MGHDK and CDR2 SYGVNS. CDR3 amino acids: CASRGTGGSPLHF.

The chain has TRBV30 and TRBJ1-1. Germline values: CDR1 GTSNPN, CDR2 SVGIG (reference sequence). This CDR3 contains 14 residues. The CDR3 here is CAWSWVTTNTEAFF.

The rearrangement links TRBV11-2 to TRBJ1-2; TCRdb proposes TRBD1, but this gene call is untestable without DNA. The length of the CDR3 is 13 residues. Germline lookup yields CDR1 SGHAT and CDR2 FQNNGV. The CDR3 loop reads CASSPRGQYGYTF.

This chain links TRBV10-3 with TRBJ1-1. Per the germline V gene, CDR1 is ENHRY and CDR2 is SYGVKD. The CDR3 consists of 15 residues. CDR3 sequence reads: CAAKEGLTPNTEAFF.

This chain joins TRBV12-3 or TRBV12-4 and TRBJ1-3. CDR3 length: 13 residues. The CDR3 spells CASSRASGNTIYF.

The rearrangement uses TRBV15 and TRBJ2-3. Per germline, CDR1 LNHNV and CDR2 YYDKDF (reference sequence). The CDR3 extends over 15 amino acids. The CDR3 reads CATSRDSRHTDTQYF.

V and J are TRBV20-1 and TRBJ2-3. The CDR3 totals 15 residues. Germline CDR1 DFQATT, CDR2 SNEGSKA (reference sequence). CDR3 residues: CSAHEPFPSTDTQYF.

V is TRBV15 and J is TRBJ2-2; absent DNA, TCRdb's TRBD1 call cannot be checked. The CDR3 is made up of 18 amino acids. Per the germline V gene, CDR1 is LNHNV and CDR2 is YYDKDF (reference sequence). The CDR3 reads CATSRDLGGGANTGELFF.